The 2 T cell receptor beta chains below all came from one sample that was sequenced in a study of blood T cell repertoires in COVID-19. Produced via immunoSEQ multiplex PCR; TCRdb's table is partial and in-frame only. The sample consists of 300,000 to 350,000 clones, 88% of them appearing once. Sequences were obtained from PBMCs or T cells enriched from blood (not recorded which). These receptors came from a woman in her twenties or thirties who had been exposed to COVID-19.

The chain carries TRBV2 and TRBJ2-1; 7 nucleotides match TRBD2. The CDR3 consists of 15 residues. Germline V gene sequence: CDR1 SNHLY, CDR2 FYNNEI. The J segment lost 0 bases and the V segment lost 8 bases, leaving 7 bases of the junction unmatched. CDR3 sequence reads: CASGRGGPSYNEQFF. In DNA form, the CDR3 reads TGTGCCAGCGGTCGGGGAGGGCCCTCCTACAATGAGCAGTTCTTC.

This chain links TRBV2 with TRBJ1-2; the D gene is possibly TRBD1 (6 bases). The germline CDR1 and CDR2 sequences are SNHLY and FYNNEI. There are 14 residues in the CDR3. V gave up 5 bases and J gave up 4 bases, with 14 bases separating them. CDR3 region: CASSHLQGTYGYTF. In DNA form, the CDR3 reads TGTGCCAGCAGTCACCTACAGGGTACCTATGGCTACACCTTC.